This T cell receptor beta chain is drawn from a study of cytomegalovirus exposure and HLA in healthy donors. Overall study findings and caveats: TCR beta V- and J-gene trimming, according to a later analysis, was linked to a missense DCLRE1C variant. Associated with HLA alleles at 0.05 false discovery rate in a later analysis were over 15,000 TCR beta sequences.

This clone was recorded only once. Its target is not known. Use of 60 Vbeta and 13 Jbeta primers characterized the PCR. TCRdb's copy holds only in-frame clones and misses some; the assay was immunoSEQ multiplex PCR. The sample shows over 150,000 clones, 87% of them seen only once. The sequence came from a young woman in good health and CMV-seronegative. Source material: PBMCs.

The CDR3 region has the DNA TGTGCCAGCAGCACGAAAGCGGGAGGCCCCTACGAGCAGTACTTC. Protein: CASSTKAGGPYEQYF. V and J are TRBV6-5 and TRBJ2-5; 9 bases are shared with TRBD2. The end of the DNA is better explained by TRBJ2-7, so the J call may be wrong. The CDR3 consists of 15 residues. Germline V gene sequence: CDR1 MNHEY, CDR2 SVGAGI.